This TCR beta chain was sequenced for a study of CD8 T cells in ankylosing spondylitis. Study-wide points: A motif in TCR beta, a set of fewer than ten highly homologous variants, appeared characteristic of ankylosing spondylitis blood. Significant enrichment of disease-linked clones was reportedly seen in matched ankylosing spondylitis synovial fluid.

A remark on this clonotype: Its target is unknown.

J gave up 1 base and V 2 bases, and 8 bases lay outside the gene matches. The CDR3 extends over 16 amino acids. Germline assignment: CDR1 SGHTA and CDR2 FQGNSA. With molecular barcodes, quantitative 5'-RACE was used to make the TCR beta libraries. One entry per CDR3 protein, called by TCRdb with MiXCR from the 5' RACE reads. The table records about 250,000 distinct CDR3 sequences, roughly a third of them present only once. The sample consisted of blood, either unsorted or a sorted T cell fraction (not recorded which). This receptor was identified in a male donor with ankylosing spondylitis or in good health (not recorded which). The chain is built from TRBV7-2 and TRBJ2-7, with 7 bases identical to TRBD2. The DNA of the CDR3 is TGTGCCAGCAGCTTAATCGGCGGGGGACTATCCTACGAGCAGTACTTC. Protein: CASSLIGGGLSYEQYF.